Listed below are T cell receptor beta chains from one sample, sequenced in a study of PD-1 blockade in classical Hodgkin lymphoma. Measured with immunoSEQ multiplex PCR; TCRdb has only the in-frame clones, and not every one. This table holds tens of thousands of clones, 75% to 85% found once. Specimen: peripheral blood mononuclear cells (PBMCs), collected before the second cycle of nivolumab. These receptors were collected from a human donor with classical Hodgkin lymphoma. CDR3s include the opening cysteine and the closing phenylalanine or tryptophan. The D gene is left open where the match is weak. Clone size is stated in some rows and not others, as once, few, many or a class when expanded.

TRBV2	.	few	TRBJ1-4	CASSEVQATNEKLFF	TGTGCCAGCAGTGAAGTACAGGCAACTAATGAAAAACTGTTTTTT
TRBV30	.	.	TRBJ1-5	CAWSRSSNQPQHF	TGTGCCTGGAGTAGGAGTAGCAATCAGCCCCAGCATTTT
TRBV15	TRBD1	.	TRBJ1-4	CATSREEGQRGKLFF	TGTGCCACCAGCAGAGAAGAGGGACAGCGCGGAAAACTGTTTTTT
TRBV2	.	.	TRBJ2-5	CASKSSGGGAETQYF	TGTGCCAGCAAGAGTAGTGGAGGGGGGGCGGAGACCCAGTACTTC
TRBV6-1	.	.	TRBJ2-7	CASSEAGYEQYF	TGTGCCAGCAGTGAAGCCGGTTACGAGCAGTACTTC
TRBV21-1	.	.	TRBJ1-1	CASPRAVVSAFF	TGTGCCAGCCCTAGGGCAGTGGTGAGTGCTTTCTTT
TRBV6-1	.	.	TRBJ1-5	CASVARADQPQHF	TGTGCCAGCGTTGCAAGGGCGGATCAGCCCCAGCATTTT
TRBV7-8	TRBD1	.	TRBJ2-1	CASSLIQGAREQFF	TGTGCCAGCAGCTTGATACAGGGGGCAAGGGAGCAGTTCTTC
TRBV18	.	.	TRBJ2-7	CASSPPQGRGYEQYF	TGTGCCAGCTCACCACCCCAGGGGAGAGGCTACGAGCAGTACTTC
TRBV5-6	.	.	TRBJ2-3	CASSPGPSEADTQYF	TGTGCCAGCAGCCCCGGACCTAGTGAGGCAGATACGCAGTATTTT
TRBV6-5	TRBD1	few	TRBJ1-5	CASSYSGQGGGQPQHF	TGTGCCAGCAGTTACTCCGGACAGGGGGGAGGGCAGCCCCAGCATTTT
TRBV6-5	.	.	TRBJ1-1	CASSDRTVEAFF	TGTGCCAGCAGCGATAGGACGGTTGAAGCTTTCTTT
TRBV10-3	.	.	TRBJ1-2	CAISESAGMSLSSYGYTF	TGTGCCATCAGTGAGTCCGCAGGCATGAGTCTATCGTCCTATGGCTACACCTTC
TRBV29-1	.	few	TRBJ1-5	CSVADGLLGNQPQHF	TGCAGCGTCGCGGATGGACTGTTGGGCAATCAGCCCCAGCATTTT
TRBV7-9	.	.	TRBJ2-1	CASSFRGTDEQFF	TGTGCCAGCAGCTTTCGGGGGACCGATGAGCAGTTCTTC
TRBV30	TRBD2	.	TRBJ2-3	CAWSLTSGLADTQYF	TGTGCCTGGAGTTTGACTAGCGGGCTGGCAGATACGCAGTATTTT
TRBV9	.	.	TRBJ2-2	CASSRTSNTGELFF	TGTGCCAGCAGCCGGACTTCGAACACCGGGGAGCTGTTTTTT
TRBV25-1	.	.	TRBJ2-6	CASSRRSGQSRANVLTF	TGTGCCAGCAGTAGACGTTCTGGACAAAGTCGGGCCAACGTCCTGACTTTC
TRBV30	.	once	TRBJ1-5	CAWSAGTPSQPQHF	TGTGCCTGGAGTGCTGGGACTCCAAGCCAGCCCCAGCATTTT
TRBV12-5	.	.	TRBJ2-5	CASGTGTPRGTQYF	TGTGCTAGTGGGACCGGGACACCTCGAGGGACCCAGTACTTC
TRBV19	TRBD1	.	TRBJ2-7	CASSVRSGTGGSYEQYF	TGTGCCAGTAGTGTACGCTCCGGGACAGGGGGCTCCTACGAGCAGTACTTC
TRBV11-2	TRBD2	once	TRBJ2-7	CASSLGAGTSAEEQYF	TGTGCCAGCAGCTTAGGAGCCGGGACTAGCGCTGAGGAGCAGTACTTC
TRBV6-6	.	.	TRBJ1-5	CATKGVSGDQPQHF	TGTGCCACGAAAGGGGTCTCGGGGGATCAGCCCCAGCATTTT
TRBV5-6	TRBD1	once	TRBJ1-4	CASSPGQGDPNEKLFF	TGTGCCAGCAGCCCGGGACAGGGGGACCCTAATGAAAAACTGTTTTTT
TRBV19	TRBD1	.	TRBJ1-6	CASSIEGANSPLHF	TGTGCCAGTAGTATCGAGGGGGCGAATTCACCCCTCCACTTT
TRBV2	.	.	TRBJ1-6	CASSEAGTVSYNSPLHF	TGTGCCAGCAGTGAGGCAGGGACGGTTTCCTATAATTCACCCCTCCACTTT
TRBV19	.	.	TRBJ1-1	CASSSTANTEAFF	TGTGCCAGTAGTAGTACAGCGAACACTGAAGCTTTCTTT
TRBV5-6	.	.	TRBJ2-1	CASSLSRGKQFF	TGTGCCAGCAGCTTGTCGAGGGGGAAACAGTTCTTC
TRBV7-8	.	.	TRBJ2-2	CASSLGGANTGELFF	TGTGCCAGCAGCTTAGGAGGGGCGAACACCGGGGAGCTGTTTTTT
TRBV19	.	.	TRBJ1-1	CASTDIVGTEAFF	TGTGCCAGTACCGACATCGTTGGGACTGAAGCTTTCTTT
TRBV29-1	.	.	TRBJ1-4	CSVERQVGEKLFF	TGCAGCGTTGAAAGGCAGGTTGGAGAAAAACTGTTTTTT
TRBV4-3	.	.	TRBJ2-2	CASSQDRSSPGELFF	TGCGCCAGCAGCCAAGATAGGAGTAGCCCCGGGGAGCTGTTTTTT
TRBV19	.	.	TRBJ1-1	CASSFHMNTEAFF	TGTGCCAGTAGTTTCCACATGAACACTGAAGCTTTCTTT
TRBV27	TRBD1	once	TRBJ1-2	CASSLRTGRADGYTF	TGTGCCAGCAGTTTACGGACAGGGAGGGCCGATGGCTACACCTTC
TRBV21-1	.	.	TRBJ1-1	CASSKLSNTEAFF	TGTGCCAGCAGCAAACTAAGCAACACTGAAGCTTTCTTT
TRBV27	.	.	TRBJ2-6	CASSPHRVGANVLTF	TGTGCCAGCAGTCCACACAGGGTGGGGGCCAACGTCCTGACTTTC
TRBV6-5	TRBD1	few	TRBJ2-1	CASSYDRVYEQFF	TGTGCCAGCAGTTACGACAGGGTGTATGAGCAGTTCTTC
TRBV19	.	.	TRBJ2-3	CASSLKRFMGHGTDTQYF	TGTGCCAGTAGCCTAAAGAGATTTATGGGACACGGCACAGATACGCAGTATTTT
TRBV10-3	.	.	TRBJ2-3	CAISGGRLNTDTQYF	TGTGCCATCAGTGGTGGGAGACTGAACACAGATACGCAGTATTTT
TRBV10-2	.	.	TRBJ2-7	CASSESLGSYEQYF	TGCGCCAGCAGTGAGTCGCTGGGCTCCTACGAGCAGTACTTC
TRBV29-1	TRBD1	.	TRBJ2-7	CSVARGPYEQYF	TGCAGCGTTGCCAGGGGGCCCTACGAGCAGTACTTC
TRBV19	.	.	TRBJ2-2	CASSSLGAGELFF	TGTGCCAGTAGTTCATTGGGAGCCGGGGAGCTGTTTTTT
TRBV6-6	TRBD1	few	TRBJ1-5	CASSPGQDSNQPQHF	TGTGCCAGCAGCCCCGGACAGGATAGCAATCAGCCCCAGCATTTT
TRBV6-5	.	.	TRBJ1-2	CASGRGSYGYTF	TGTGCCAGCGGGAGGGGGAGCTATGGCTACACCTTC
TRBV7-9	.	.	TRBJ1-4	CASTPGTLDEKLFF	TGTGCCAGCACCCCCGGGACCCTAGATGAAAAACTGTTTTTT
TRBV2	.	.	TRBJ2-1	CASSPGLSYNEQFF	TGTGCCAGCAGTCCGGGACTCTCCTACAATGAGCAGTTCTTC